Listed here is a single T cell receptor beta chain. Its cognate antigen is unknown. These data originate in a study of PD-L1 blockade in urothelial cancer. Study-wide context: Median T cell yield from blood was roughly 140,000. General study points: For durable-benefit patients, tumor-associated blood clones expanded more at 3 weeks.

Clones were read by immunoSEQ multiplex PCR, and TCRdb kept only the in-frame ones, dropping some. Of more than 95,000 clones in the sample, around 88% were seen once. The CDR3 has 17 amino acids. Germline CDR1 is MGHRA and CDR2 is YSYEKL. V lost 0 bases, J lost 3 bases, and 8 bases stayed unmatched. Time point described: peripheral blood 6 weeks after treatment start. The TCR sequence derives from a man in his 60s with urothelial cancer. This sample comprised PBMCs, obtained around atezolizumab (anti-PD-L1) treatment. V gene TRBV4-1 combines with J gene TRBJ2-7, with 10 bases matching TRBD2. Here the CDR3 DNA reads TGCGCCAGCAGCCAAGATAAATCTAGCGGGAGTATCTACGAGCAGTACTTC. This codes for CASSQDKSSGSIYEQYF.